This T cell receptor (beta chain) was identified in a study of cytomegalovirus exposure and HLA in healthy donors. Study-level points and caveats: The authors later found TCR association rates varying by HLA locus, with DRB1 most and HLA-C fewest. It was likely that a cluster of highly shared sequence variants was a sequencing artifact.

Remarks on this clone: What it binds is unknown.

The trim removed 5 bases at V and 6 bases at J, leaving 8 bases unmatched. This CDR3 has 15 amino acids. Germline V CDR1 and CDR2: SEHNR, FQNEAQ (reference sequence). 60 Vbeta and 13 Jbeta primers were used in PCR. Assay: immunoSEQ multiplex PCR; the TCRdb copy retains only in-frame clones and omits some. The sample carries over 95,000 clones, over 75% recorded once. This TCR was sampled from a man aged 35-49 years in good health and CMV-seropositive. The sample taken for sequencing was PBMCs. V and J are TRBV7-9 and TRBJ1-2, with 11 bases aligning to TRBD1. As DNA, the CDR3 is TGTGCCAGCAGCGGGCGGGACAGGGGGACGGATGGCTACACCTTC. Translated, it gives CASSGRDRGTDGYTF. The variable domain in full, completed from reference TRBV7-9 and TRBJ1-2, reads DTGVSQNPRHKITKRGQNVTFRCDPISEHNRLYWYRQTLGQGPEFLTYFQNEAQLEKSRLLSDRFSAERPKGSFSTLEIQRTEQGDSAMYLCASSGRDRGTDGYTFGSGTRLTVV.